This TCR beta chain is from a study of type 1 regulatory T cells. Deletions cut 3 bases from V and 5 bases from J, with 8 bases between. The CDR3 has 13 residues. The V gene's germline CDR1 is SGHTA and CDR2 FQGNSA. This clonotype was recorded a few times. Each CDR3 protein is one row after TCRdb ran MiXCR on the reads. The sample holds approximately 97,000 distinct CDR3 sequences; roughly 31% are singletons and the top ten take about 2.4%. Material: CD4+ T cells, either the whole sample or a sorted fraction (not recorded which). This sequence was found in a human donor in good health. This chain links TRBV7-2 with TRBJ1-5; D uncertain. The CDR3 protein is CASSFVPDQPQHF. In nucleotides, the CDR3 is TGTGCCAGCAGCTTTGTCCCGGATCAGCCCCAGCATTTT.